The 23 T cell receptor beta chains below all came from one sample that was sequenced in a study of T cell responses to AZD1222 COVID-19 vaccine. TCRdb's copy holds only in-frame clones and misses some; the assay was immunoSEQ multiplex PCR. The data contain 180,000 or so clones, more than 85% of them singletons. The source material was peripheral blood, sampled on day 0 of AZD1222 vaccination. All receptors come from an adult in good health.

The chain carries TRBV6-1 and TRBJ1-1; D uncertain. CDR3 length equals 15 residues. V gave up 2 bases and J gave up 2 bases, with 12 bases separating them. The V gene's germline CDR1 is MNHNS and CDR2 SASEGT. The CDR3 is CASSEMFFKNTEAFF. As DNA, the CDR3 is TGTGCCAGCAGTGAAATGTTCTTCAAAAACACTGAAGCTTTCTTT.

This chain uses TRBV6-5 with TRBJ1-2, with 7 nucleotides matching TRBD1. This CDR3 contains 14 residues. The ends lost 6 bases at V and 0 bases at J; junction bases unmatched: 4. Per the germline V gene, CDR1 is MNHEY and CDR2 is SVGAGI. CDR3 nucleotide sequence: TGTGCCAGCAGACCCGGGACAGCTAACTATGGCTACACCTTC. It is translated as CASRPGTANYGYTF.

This sequence joins TRBV6-5 and TRBJ2-1; TRBD1 agrees at 7 bases. The CDR3 is made up of 15 amino acids. V was clipped by 6 bases and J by 7 bases; unmatched bases: 12. Germline-derived CDR1 and CDR2 are MNHEY and SVGAGI. Here the CDR3 DNA reads TGTGCCAGCAGATCTCCCGGGACAGCCAGGAATGAGCAGTTCTTC. This translates into CASRSPGTARNEQFF.

The genes are TRBV9 and TRBJ2-3, with no clear D. This CDR3 contains 16 residues. Trimming cost V 0 bases and J 4 bases, with 15 bases left between them. The V gene's germline CDR1 is SGDLS and CDR2 YYNGEE. The CDR3 DNA is TGTGCCAGCAGCGTAGGTCGAGTGACAAAGGCAGATACGCAGTATTTT. Its translation: CASSVGRVTKADTQYF.

V and J are TRBV7-8 and TRBJ1-2; 12 positions match TRBD1. This CDR3 contains 13 residues. Germline CDR1 reads SGHVS; CDR2 reads FQNEAQ. Trimming took 9 bases from V and 8 from J; bases not matched to a gene: 7. CDR3 sequence: CASGTGGYEGYTF. CDR3 DNA: TGTGCCAGTGGGACAGGGGGCTACGAAGGCTACACCTTC. Full variable domain (outside the CDR3, taken from reference TRBV7-8 and TRBJ1-2): GAGVSQSPRYKVAKRGQDVALRCDPISGHVSLFWYQQALGQGPEFLTYFQNEAQLDKSGLPSDRFFAERPEGSVSTLKIQRTQQEDSAVYLCASGTGGYEGYTFGSGTRLTVV.

This clone qualifies as medium-sized. V and J are TRBV6-1 and TRBJ2-7; tentatively, D is TRBD2 (6 bases). V was trimmed by 7 bases and J by 9 bases, leaving 16 bases between them. The CDR3 contains 12 residues. The germline gives CDR1 MNHNS, CDR2 SASEGT. As DNA, the CDR3 is TGTGCCAGCAACGGCGGGGATACAGTGCAGTACTTC. Translated: CASNGGDTVQYF.

The rearrangement uses TRBV7-8 and TRBJ2-2, with a weak D call TRBD2 (5 bases). Germline V CDR1 and CDR2: SGHVS, FQNEAQ. Trimming removed 6 bases at V and 0 bases at J, with 11 bases between. The CDR3 length is 15 residues. As DNA, the CDR3 is TGTGCCAGCAGTGGGAGTGTTTCGAACACCGGGGAGCTGTTTTTT. Amino acids: CASSGSVSNTGELFF.

The CDR3 is CASSLIGREGETQYF. The DNA for the CDR3 is TGCGCCAGCAGCTTGATTGGAAGGGAAGGGGAGACCCAGTACTTC. The chain has TRBV5-1 and TRBJ2-5; D uncertain. Germline V lookup: CDR1 SGHRS, CDR2 YFSETQ. Trimming removed 1 base from V and 5 bases from J, with 15 bases in between. The CDR3 loop spans 15 amino acids.

The rearrangement links TRBV18 to TRBJ1-1, with D perhaps TRBD1 (6 bases). Germline V gives CDR1 KGHSH, CDR2 LQKENI. Trimming cost V 4 bases and J 7 bases, with 16 bases left between them. The CDR3 loop spans 14 amino acids. CDR3 nucleotide sequence: TGTGCCAGCTCACTAACCGGGACACCGGGTGAAGCTTTCTTT. This codes for CASSLTGTPGEAFF.

This clone was counted once. CDR3 residues: CASSLFDEQYF. In DNA, the CDR3 is TGTGCCAGCAGCCTATTCGACGAGCAGTACTTC. The J gene is TRBJ2-7, the V gene TRBV12-3 or TRBV12-4; no reliable D call. CDR3 size: 11 residues. V lost 6 bases and J lost 5, with 8 bases in between.

The genes are TRBV4-1 and TRBJ1-2; 7 nucleotides align to TRBD1. V was clipped by 4 bases and J by 8 bases; unmatched bases: 16. CDR3 length equals 16 residues. The germline V gene has CDR1 MGHRA and CDR2 YSYEKL. CDR3 sequence reads: CASSLAPLTGSGGYTF. The CDR3 nucleotides read TGCGCCAGCAGCCTAGCCCCACTGACAGGGAGCGGAGGCTACACCTTC.

This clone came up once. The rearrangement uses TRBV2 and TRBJ2-5; the match to TRBD1 covers 9 bases. The V gene's germline CDR1 is SNHLY and CDR2 FYNNEI. V lost 8 bases and J lost 4; bases outside the gene matches: 8. The CDR3 extends over 14 amino acids. The CDR3 coding sequence is TGTGCCAGCGTTCGACAGGGGGGACGAGAGACCCAGTACTTC. Protein sequence: CASVRQGGRETQYF.

V gene TRBV19 combines with J gene TRBJ2-3; 9 nucleotides agree with TRBD2. CDR1 and CDR2 (germline): LNHDA, SQIVND (reference sequence). CDR3 length equals 14 residues. The V gene end was trimmed by 7 bases and the J gene end by 4 bases; junction bases not matched to a gene: 6. CDR3 amino acids: CASISGRGADTQYF. The CDR3 DNA reads as TGTGCCAGTATTAGCGGGAGAGGAGCAGATACGCAGTATTTT.

The chain combines TRBV6-2 or TRBV6-3 with TRBJ2-1; 7 nucleotides match TRBD2. V trimming: 2 bases; J trimming: 5 bases; junction bases outside the gene matches: 6. Germline V lookup: CDR1 MNHEY, CDR2 SVGEGT. The CDR3 is 15 amino acids. Here the CDR3 reads CASSYRGLPNNEQFF. The CDR3, as DNA: TGTGCCAGCAGTTACAGGGGACTACCTAACAATGAGCAGTTCTTC.

The rearrangement uses TRBV29-1 and TRBJ1-1, with D unresolved. The V end lost 8 bases, the J end lost 11 bases, and 18 bases lay between the germline ends. The CDR3 contains 11 residues. The germline CDR1 and CDR2 sequences are SQVTM and ANQGSEA. The CDR3 DNA is TGCAGCCCTGAAGACGGTACTGGGGCTTTCTTT. It specifies CSPEDGTGAFF.

This clone was observed a single time. The CDR3 region has the DNA TGTGCCAGCAGTGAGGGGGGCAGAGCGCGGACCTTC. Its protein product is CASSEGGRARTF. The chain is built from TRBV6-1 and TRBJ1-2; a possible D gene is TRBD1 (6 bases). CDR1 and CDR2 (germline): MNHNS, SASEGT. The CDR3 has 12 amino acids. Trimming took 3 bases from V and 14 from J, leaving 16 bases between them.

On this clone: This may come from a read error, since a much larger clone is one base off. V is TRBV11-2 and J is TRBJ2-1, with 11 bases that match TRBD2. Germline V lookup: CDR1 SGHAT, CDR2 FQNNGV. This CDR3 is 15 amino acids long. Trimming took 5 bases from V and 2 from J; bases not matched to a gene: 2. CDR3 nucleotides: TGTGCCAGCAGCCCACTAGCGGGAGCCTACAATGAGCAGTTCTTC. Amino acid sequence: CASSPLAGAYNEQFF.

The chain recombines TRBV3-1 (or the pseudogene TRBV3-2) with TRBJ2-1; 7 nucleotides agree with TRBD1. The ends lost 6 bases at V and 3 bases at J; junction bases unmatched: 2. From germline, CDR1 is LGHDT and CDR2 YNNKEL (reference sequence). The CDR3 is 13 residues long. CDR3 protein: CASRNRGYNEQFF. The CDR3, as DNA: TGTGCCAGCAGGAACAGGGGCTACAATGAGCAGTTCTTC.

The gene calls are TRBV25-1 and TRBJ2-1; possible D gene TRBD2, 6 bases. Germline values: CDR1 MGHDK, CDR2 SYGVNS. Between the trimmed V and J ends, which lost 0 bases and 3 bases, there was a span of 12 bases. The CDR3 runs to 16 residues. CDR3 loop: CASSEYGGADYNEQFF. The CDR3 coding sequence is TGTGCCAGCAGTGAATACGGCGGGGCTGACTACAATGAGCAGTTCTTC.

The genes are TRBV27 and TRBJ1-4; D may be TRBD1 (5 bases). Trimming took 6 bases from V and 0 from J, leaving 14 bases between them. Germline V gene lookup returns CDR1 MNHEY and CDR2 SMNVEV (reference sequence). The CDR3 sequence is 16 residues long. CDR3 DNA: TGTGCCAGCAGCCCAAAGGACACCACAACTAATGAAAAACTGTTTTTT. Amino acid sequence: CASSPKDTTTNEKLFF.

The rearrangement links TRBV27 to TRBJ1-2; D not certain. V was pared by 9 bases and J by 4 bases, with 9 bases between. Germline CDR1 reads MNHEY; CDR2 reads SMNVEV (reference sequence). CDR3 length: 11 amino acids. In nucleotides, the CDR3 is TGTGCCAGTCGGGGTGGCTATGGCTACACCTTC. It translates to CASRGGYGYTF.

V gene TRBV19 combines with J gene TRBJ2-1, with 7 bases identical to TRBD2. This CDR3 comprises 15 residues. Germline CDR1 reads LNHDA; CDR2 reads SQIVND (reference sequence). After removal of 3 bases from V and 4 bases from J, the junction contained 6 bases not matched to a gene. This CDR3 is CASSIYLGGYNEQFF. The CDR3 coding sequence is TGTGCCAGTAGTATCTACCTGGGGGGGTACAATGAGCAGTTCTTC.

V and J are TRBV5-1 and TRBJ1-6; weak D call: TRBD1 (5 bases). Per the germline V gene, CDR1 is SGHRS and CDR2 is YFSETQ. The CDR3 runs 15 residues. V was trimmed by 0 bases and J by 11 bases, leaving 15 bases between them. The CDR3 nucleotides read TGCGCCAGCAGCTTGGTCCTAGACAGCGTAGCACCCCTCCACTTT. This encodes CASSLVLDSVAPLHF.